A selection of T cell receptor beta chains follows, all from one sample in a study of blood T cell repertoires in COVID-19. Profiled with immunoSEQ multiplex PCR; TCRdb holds only in-frame clones, not every one. The data contain some 110,000 clones, around four fifths of them singletons. Sequencing was done on a sample of peripheral blood. The receptors shown here come from a man in his 60s with active or convalescent COVID-19. CDR3s leave out the opening cysteine and the closing phenylalanine or tryptophan. A D gene is named only where the DNA matches it firmly.

D	V	J	CDR3
.	TRBV5-1	TRBJ2-2	ASSLDGGNTGELF
.	TRBV7-2	TRBJ2-7	ASSSASEQY
TRBD2	TRBV18	TRBJ2-4	ASSPGLAENIQY
.	TRBV18	TRBJ2-7	ASSLLADERSEQY
.	TRBV7-9	TRBJ1-4	ASSARANEKLF
.	TRBV6-5	TRBJ1-3	ASKTGISGNTIY
TRBD2	TRBV25-1	TRBJ2-3	ATSTSGISDTQY
.	TRBV19	TRBJ2-5	ASSTRDTNPKETQY
TRBD2	TRBV28	TRBJ2-3	ASSGGTSGRIDTQY
.	TRBV5-1	TRBJ2-5	ASSLGDQETQY
.	TRBV7-3	TRBJ2-1	ASSPQVSYNEQF
.	TRBV7-3	TRBJ2-1	ASSLVSSYNEQF
TRBD1	TRBV6-2/TRBV6-3	TRBJ2-5	ASSSLPSDRGSQY
TRBD1	TRBV27	TRBJ2-7	ASSLARGRYEQY
TRBD1	TRBV19	TRBJ1-5	ASSSPQGSGNQPQH
.	TRBV11-3	TRBJ2-5	ASSLRGSDQETQY
TRBD1	TRBV3-1/TRBV3-2	TRBJ1-1	ASSQDRAGGRTEAF
TRBD1	TRBV28	TRBJ1-1	ASSSRQGAGTEAF
.	TRBV5-6	TRBJ2-7	ASTSWRTTYEQY
TRBD2	TRBV28	TRBJ2-7	ATGGGVYEQY
TRBD2	TRBV18	TRBJ2-7	ASSPAGGIIYEQY
TRBD2	TRBV19	TRBJ2-1	ASSWGASGEGNEQF
TRBD2	TRBV2	TRBJ2-7	ASSGGLAGGAYEQY
TRBD2	TRBV5-1	TRBJ2-3	ASSLRTSGTTDTQY
TRBD2	TRBV7-2	TRBJ2-3	ASSLRPSGTDTQY
TRBD1	TRBV7-9	TRBJ1-2	ASSLGTGKYGYT
.	TRBV6-5	TRBJ2-3	ASTYNRANTDTQY
.	TRBV2	TRBJ2-3	ASSVDRRTSTDTQY
.	TRBV5-4	TRBJ2-7	ASSLRESSYEQY
.	TRBV7-9	TRBJ2-1	ASSHEHVDEQF
.	TRBV6-4	TRBJ2-3	ASSEEAALDTQY
TRBD2	TRBV10-3	TRBJ2-5	AIRGTTSGPGQETQY
.	TRBV7-3	TRBJ2-6	ASSSQFSSGANVLT
.	TRBV28	TRBJ1-2	ATAAGTNYGYT
.	TRBV6-5	TRBJ2-4	ASGADSVIQY